The following is a T cell receptor beta chain sequence with its context. Its target is not known. Scientists made TCR beta libraries using quantitative 5'-RACE with molecular barcodes. TCRdb itself ran the 5' RACE reads through MiXCR, one entry per CDR3 protein. In the table there are just under 550,000 distinct CDR3 sequences, roughly 13% of which are singletons. This entry is derived from a study of CD8 T cells in ankylosing spondylitis. Broader study findings: What appeared characteristic of ankylosing spondylitis blood was a TCR beta motif of fewer than ten highly homologous variants. Clones that were linked to disease were CD8+ and were relatively rare in peripheral blood.

The source material was blood, either unsorted or a sorted T cell fraction (not recorded which). This TCR was sampled from a male donor with ankylosing spondylitis.

CDR3 nucleotide sequence: TGTGCCAGCAGCCAAGATCGAAACAGGGATCAGCCCCAGCATTTT. Amino acid sequence: CASSQDRNRDQPQHF. This chain connects TRBV3-1 to TRBJ1-5, with TRBD1 as a possible D gene (6 bases). Per the germline V gene, CDR1 is LGHDT and CDR2 is YNNKEL (reference sequence). V lost 0 bases, J lost 5 bases, and 11 bases lay in between. This CDR3 contains 15 residues.